What follows is one T cell receptor (beta chain) and its context. Its target antigen remains unknown. No much larger clonotype is one base removed from it; base qualities were not supplied. The meaning of the sample's time point label: 20 to 25 months on ibrutinib. For TCR beta library preparation, approximately 2 micrograms of genomic DNA were extracted from the cryopreserved PBMCs. Longitudinal blood samples from CLL patients receiving ibrutinib monotherapy were subjected to high-throughput TCR beta sequencing. Patients were enrolled in a phase 2 open-label single-center ibrutinib monotherapy trial. This entry comes from a study of cytotoxic CD8 clonotypes in ibrutinib-treated CLL (dated by TCRdb to 2020 to 2023). Describing the broader study: In this cohort, around 15 patients were treatment-naive and more than 9 were relapsed/refractory, while roughly 18 had unmutated IGHV. Partial responses were observed in 24 patients and complete responses in 2; after a median follow-up of around 68 months, remission was maintained in approximately 14 patients and progression was observed in about twelve. The response samples were drawn at a median of around eleven months into treatment, with a range of about 6 to 36 months. On average, each sample had some 250,000 productive templates and approximately 85,000 productive rearrangements. Of the 90 or so people in the trial, about 25 had longitudinal samples available. Cryopreserved peripheral blood mononuclear cells were collected at three points: before therapy, at response, and at either sustained remission or disease progression. Patients were still on ibrutinib when every remission and progressive disease sample was collected. The full study reports these points: Public clonotypes were rare and either contracted or stayed stable during treatment, and the rise in clonality at ibrutinib response reflected the expansion of private clonotypes. Baseline clonality exceeded that of age-matched healthy donors and correlated strongly with circulating CD8+ T-cell counts. Sustained-remission and progressing patients did not have matched sampling times, and lymph node repertoires were not examined. Clonality increased at ibrutinib response, stayed stable in sustained remission, and fell back toward baseline at progression.

Relative to germline, V is 5 bases shorter and J is 1 base shorter, with 8 bases between their ends. Reading the germline V gene gives CDR1 MGHRA and CDR2 YSYEKL. The cysteine opens and the phenylalanine closes a CDR3 of 13 amino acids. Kept here is only the CDR3 DNA, which spans 39 bases and is read in frame from base 1. Each clonotype received, on average, around 10x coverage in deep resolution sequencing performed on a MiSeq, where the target depth lay between 1 in 1 million and 1 in 200,000 T cells. The immunoSEQ hsTCRB Kit was used to generate the TCR beta libraries. On the study's bioinformatics: ImmunoSEQ Data Assistant and ImmunoSEQ Analyzer were used for data analysis, and V, D and J genes were assigned according to IMGT definitions. Clonality, which ranges from 0 to 1, was calculated by subtracting the normalized Shannon entropy of productive rearrangement frequencies from one. Only overrepresented clonotypes making up at least 0.05% of each patient's repertoire were included in the public clonotype analysis. Some twelve repertoires from age-matched healthy donors, obtained from immuneACCESS, served as clonality controls. What TCRdb holds here is the immuneACCESS table cut down to in-frame rearrangements. Part of the clones is not present; checked against another copy, under half of the missing clones reflect an unresolved V gene, and the others are unexplained. V, J and clone size were drawn from that table, and D and trimming were deduced from the DNA. This sample gives tens of thousands of clones in total; around 63% of them show up just once. In total, the top ten clones hold roughly 56% of the sample.

Sample: PBMCs, taken after 24 months of ibrutinib treatment. The sequence came from a human donor with chronic lymphocytic leukemia. The chain is made from TRBV4-1 and TRBJ1-2, with no D gene named confidently. The DNA sequence is as follows: TGCGCCAGCAGCAAGAACATTAACTATGGCTACACCTTC. This codes for CASSKNINYGYTF.